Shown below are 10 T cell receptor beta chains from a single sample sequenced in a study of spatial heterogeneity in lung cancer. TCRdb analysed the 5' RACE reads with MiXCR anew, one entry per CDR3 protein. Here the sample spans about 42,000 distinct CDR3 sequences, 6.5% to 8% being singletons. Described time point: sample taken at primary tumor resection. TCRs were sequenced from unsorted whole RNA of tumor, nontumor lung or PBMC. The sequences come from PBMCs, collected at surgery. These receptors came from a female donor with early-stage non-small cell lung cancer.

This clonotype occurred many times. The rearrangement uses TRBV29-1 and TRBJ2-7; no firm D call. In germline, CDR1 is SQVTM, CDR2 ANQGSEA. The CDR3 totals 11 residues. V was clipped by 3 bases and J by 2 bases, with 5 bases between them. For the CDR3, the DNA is TGCAGCGTTGAGAAGACCTACGAGCAGTACTTC. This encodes CSVEKTYEQYF.

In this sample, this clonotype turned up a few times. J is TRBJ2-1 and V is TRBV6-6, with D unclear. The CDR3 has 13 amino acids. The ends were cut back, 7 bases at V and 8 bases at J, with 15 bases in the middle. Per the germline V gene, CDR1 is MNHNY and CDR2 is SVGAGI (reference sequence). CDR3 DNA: TGTGCCAGCATCGTCACTCCGGGCGATGAGCAGTTCTTC. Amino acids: CASIVTPGDEQFF.

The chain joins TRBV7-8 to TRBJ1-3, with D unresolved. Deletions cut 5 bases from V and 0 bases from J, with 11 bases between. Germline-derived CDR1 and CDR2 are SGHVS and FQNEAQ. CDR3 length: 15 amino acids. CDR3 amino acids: CASSLDPFSGNTIYF. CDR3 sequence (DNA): TGTGCCAGCAGCCTGGACCCTTTCTCTGGAAACACCATATATTTT.

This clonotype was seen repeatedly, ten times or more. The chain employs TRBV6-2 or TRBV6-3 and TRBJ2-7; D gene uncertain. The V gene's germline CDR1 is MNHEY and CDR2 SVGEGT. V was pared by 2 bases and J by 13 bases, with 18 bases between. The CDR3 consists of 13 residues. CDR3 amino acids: CASSYGSVGGVYF. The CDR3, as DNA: TGTGCCAGCAGTTACGGTTCCGTGGGCGGCGTCTACTTC.

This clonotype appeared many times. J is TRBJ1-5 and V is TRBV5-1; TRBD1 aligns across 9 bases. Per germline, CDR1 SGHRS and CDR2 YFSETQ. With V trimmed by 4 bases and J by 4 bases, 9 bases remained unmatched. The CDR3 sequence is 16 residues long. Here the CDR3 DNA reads TGCGCCAGCAGCCCGGGACAGGGAGGTTCGAATCAGCCCCAGCATTTT. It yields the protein CASSPGQGGSNQPQHF. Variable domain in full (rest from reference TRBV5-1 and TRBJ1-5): KAGVTQTPRYLIKTRGQQVTLSCSPISGHRSVSWYQQTPGQGLQFLFEYFSETQRNKGNFPGRFSGRQFSNSRSEMNVSTLELGDSALYLCASSPGQGGSNQPQHFGDGTRLSIL.

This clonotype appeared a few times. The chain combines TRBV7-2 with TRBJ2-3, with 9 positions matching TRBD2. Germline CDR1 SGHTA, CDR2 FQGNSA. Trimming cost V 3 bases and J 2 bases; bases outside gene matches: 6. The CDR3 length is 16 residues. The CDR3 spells CASSFNSGGLTDTQYF. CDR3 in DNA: TGTGCCAGCAGCTTTAATAGCGGGGGCCTCACAGATACGCAGTATTTT. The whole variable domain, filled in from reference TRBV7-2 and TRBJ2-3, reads GAGVSQSPSNKVTEKGKDVELRCDPISGHTALYWYRQSLGQGLEFLIYFQGNSAPDKSGLPSDRFSAERTGGSVSTLTIQRTQQEDSAVYLCASSFNSGGLTDTQYFGPGTRLTVL.

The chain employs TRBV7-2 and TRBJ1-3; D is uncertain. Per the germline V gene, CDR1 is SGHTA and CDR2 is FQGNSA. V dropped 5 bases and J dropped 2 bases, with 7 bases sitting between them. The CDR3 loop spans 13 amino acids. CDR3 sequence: CASSRTAGNTIYF. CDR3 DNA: TGTGCCAGCAGCCGGACGGCTGGAAACACCATATATTTT.

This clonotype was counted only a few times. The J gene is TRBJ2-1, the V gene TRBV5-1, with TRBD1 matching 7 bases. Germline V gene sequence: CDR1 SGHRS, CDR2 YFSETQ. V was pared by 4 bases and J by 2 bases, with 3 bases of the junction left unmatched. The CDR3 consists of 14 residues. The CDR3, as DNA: TGCGCCAGCAGCCCCGGGACAGCCTACAATGAGCAGTTCTTC. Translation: CASSPGTAYNEQFF.

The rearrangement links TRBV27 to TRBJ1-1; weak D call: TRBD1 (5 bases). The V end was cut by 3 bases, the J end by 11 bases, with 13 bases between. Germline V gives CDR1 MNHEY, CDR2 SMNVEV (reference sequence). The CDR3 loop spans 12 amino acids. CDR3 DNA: TGTGCCAGCAGTTTTTTGGGACGGCGGGCTTTCTTT. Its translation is CASSFLGRRAFF.

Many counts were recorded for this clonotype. CDR3 in amino acids: CASSQGIAAGALRGANVLTF. CDR3 nucleotides: TGTGCCAGCAGCCAAGGGATCGCAGCGGGGGCCCTGAGGGGGGCCAACGTCCTGACTTTC. V and J are TRBV3-1 and TRBJ2-6; the match to TRBD2 covers 8 bases. V lost 1 base to trimming and J lost 4 bases; unmatched junction nucleotides: 15. The CDR3 is 20 amino acids. CDR1 and CDR2 (germline): LGHDT, YNNKEL (reference sequence).